This TCR beta chain is from a study of control samples from healthy donors and cancer patients. Trimming removed 4 bases from V and 7 bases from J; junction bases left unmatched: 14. The length of the CDR3 is 17 residues. Germline V CDR1 and CDR2: SGHTS, YDEGEE. The data were produced by immunoSEQ multiplex PCR, yet TCRdb's version contains in-frame clones alone and is incomplete. The sample records roughly 86,000 clones, 90% being singletons. This receptor was identified in a young woman in good health. Material for sequencing was blood. This chain links TRBV5-8 with TRBJ2-1; 10 bases fit TRBD1. The CDR3 sequence is CASSRQTGGFGANEQFF. As DNA, the CDR3 is TGTGCCAGCAGCCGACAGACAGGGGGCTTTGGGGCGAATGAGCAGTTCTTC.